This T cell receptor (beta chain) originates from a study of shared clonotypes between healthy human individuals. The healthy adult donors were HIV-negative and reported no recent acute infections or vaccinations. Every contributor of samples was a Caucasian grown-up residing in Nashville, Tennessee. Germline lookup yields CDR1 SQVTM and CDR2 ANQGSEA. V was pared by 4 bases and J by 8 bases, with 12 bases between. The CDR3 is 12 residues long. Only a few counts were recorded for this clone. The run depth of the assay was deep. Some clones are missing from TCRdb's copy, which holds only in-frame ones; the method was immunoSEQ multiplex PCR. The sample includes about 92,000 clones, 40% to 55% of them seen just once.

Specimen: PBMCs. This receptor was obtained from a woman aged 40 to 55 in good health. Some clones in this sample may be carry-over from other donors' samples. This chain connects TRBV29-1 to TRBJ2-1; either TRBD1 or TRBD2 may supply D (6 bases each). The CDR3 here is CSVVRGGDEQFF. The CDR3 bases are TGCAGCGTTGTCAGGGGAGGCGATGAGCAGTTCTTC.